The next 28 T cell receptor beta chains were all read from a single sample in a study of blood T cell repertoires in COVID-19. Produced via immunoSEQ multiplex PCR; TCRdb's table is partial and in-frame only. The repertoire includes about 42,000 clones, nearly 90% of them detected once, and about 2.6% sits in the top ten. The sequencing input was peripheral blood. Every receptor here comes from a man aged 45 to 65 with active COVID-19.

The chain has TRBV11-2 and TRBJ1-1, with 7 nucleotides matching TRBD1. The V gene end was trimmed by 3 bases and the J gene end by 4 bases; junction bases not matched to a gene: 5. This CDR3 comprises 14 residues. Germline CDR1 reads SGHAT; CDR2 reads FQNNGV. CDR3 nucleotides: TGTGCCAGCAGCTTCGGTGCAGGGGGCACTGAAGCTTTCTTT. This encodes CASSFGAGGTEAFF.

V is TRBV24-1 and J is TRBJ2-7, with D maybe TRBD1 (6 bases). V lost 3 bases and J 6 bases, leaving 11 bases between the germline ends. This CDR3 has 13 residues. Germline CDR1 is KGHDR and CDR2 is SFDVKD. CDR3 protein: CATSDAAGVEQYF. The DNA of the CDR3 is TGTGCCACCAGTGATGCCGCAGGGGTCGAGCAGTACTTC.

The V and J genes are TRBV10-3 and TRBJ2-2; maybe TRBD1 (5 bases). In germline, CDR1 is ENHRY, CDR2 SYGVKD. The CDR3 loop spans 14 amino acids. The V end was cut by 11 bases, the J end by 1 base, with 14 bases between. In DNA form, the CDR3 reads TGTGCCTCTGGGGAAACAGGGAACACCGGGGAGCTGTTTTTT. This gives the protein CASGETGNTGELFF.

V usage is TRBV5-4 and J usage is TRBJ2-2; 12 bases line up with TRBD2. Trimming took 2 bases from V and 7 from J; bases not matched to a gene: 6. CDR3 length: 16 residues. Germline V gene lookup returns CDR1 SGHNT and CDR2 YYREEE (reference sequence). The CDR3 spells CASSLGLAGMGGELFF. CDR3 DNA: TGTGCCAGCAGCTTAGGACTAGCGGGGATGGGCGGGGAGCTGTTTTTT.

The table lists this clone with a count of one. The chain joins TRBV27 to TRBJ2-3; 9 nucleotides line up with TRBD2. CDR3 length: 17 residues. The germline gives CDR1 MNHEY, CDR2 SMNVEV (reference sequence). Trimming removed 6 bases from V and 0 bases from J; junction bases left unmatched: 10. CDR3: CASSKIRLADSTDTQYF. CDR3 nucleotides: TGTGCCAGCAGCAAAATAAGACTAGCGGATAGCACAGATACGCAGTATTTT.

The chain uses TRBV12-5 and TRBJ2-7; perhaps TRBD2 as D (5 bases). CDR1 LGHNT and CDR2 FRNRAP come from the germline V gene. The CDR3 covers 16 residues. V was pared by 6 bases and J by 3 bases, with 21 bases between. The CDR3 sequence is CASGEGIVRMGYEQYF. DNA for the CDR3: TGTGCTAGTGGCGAGGGAATTGTTAGGATGGGCTACGAGCAGTACTTC.

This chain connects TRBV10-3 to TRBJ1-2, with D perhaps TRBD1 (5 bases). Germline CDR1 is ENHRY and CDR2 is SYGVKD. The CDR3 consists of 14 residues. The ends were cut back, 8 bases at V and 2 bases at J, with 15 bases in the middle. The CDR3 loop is CAISKGGENYGYTF. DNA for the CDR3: TGTGCCATCTCGAAGGGAGGGGAAAACTATGGCTACACCTTC.

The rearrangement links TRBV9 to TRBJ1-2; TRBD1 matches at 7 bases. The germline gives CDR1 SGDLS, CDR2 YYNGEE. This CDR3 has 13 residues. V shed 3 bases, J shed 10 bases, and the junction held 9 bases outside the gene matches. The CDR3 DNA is TGTGCCAGCAGCGCTTCGACCGGGACAGCCTACACCTTC. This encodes CASSASTGTAYTF.

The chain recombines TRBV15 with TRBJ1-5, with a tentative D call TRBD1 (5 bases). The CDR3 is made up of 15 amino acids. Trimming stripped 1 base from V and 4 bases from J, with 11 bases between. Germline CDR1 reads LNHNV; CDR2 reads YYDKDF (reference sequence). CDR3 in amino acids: CATSRGTGPNQPQHF. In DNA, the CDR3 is TGTGCCACCAGCAGAGGCACAGGCCCAAATCAGCCCCAGCATTTT.

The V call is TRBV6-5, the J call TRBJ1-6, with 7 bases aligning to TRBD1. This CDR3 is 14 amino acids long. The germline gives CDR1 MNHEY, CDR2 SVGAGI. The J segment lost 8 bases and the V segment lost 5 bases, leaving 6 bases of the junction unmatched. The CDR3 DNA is TGTGCCAGCAGTCAAACAGGGGTATATTCACCCCTCCACTTT. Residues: CASSQTGVYSPLHF.

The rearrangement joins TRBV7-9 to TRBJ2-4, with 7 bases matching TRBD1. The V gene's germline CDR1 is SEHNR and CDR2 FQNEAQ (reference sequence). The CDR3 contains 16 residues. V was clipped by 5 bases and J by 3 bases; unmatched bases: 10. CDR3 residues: CASSLLQGTVKNIQYF. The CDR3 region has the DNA TGTGCCAGCAGCCTATTACAGGGGACCGTCAAAAACATTCAGTACTTC.

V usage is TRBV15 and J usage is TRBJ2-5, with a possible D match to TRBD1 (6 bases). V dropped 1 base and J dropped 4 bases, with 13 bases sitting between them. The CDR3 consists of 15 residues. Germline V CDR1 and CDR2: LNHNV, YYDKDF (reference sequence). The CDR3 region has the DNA TGTGCCACCAGCAGAGGATCTGGCAGGGGAGAGACCCAGTACTTC. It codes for CATSRGSGRGETQYF.

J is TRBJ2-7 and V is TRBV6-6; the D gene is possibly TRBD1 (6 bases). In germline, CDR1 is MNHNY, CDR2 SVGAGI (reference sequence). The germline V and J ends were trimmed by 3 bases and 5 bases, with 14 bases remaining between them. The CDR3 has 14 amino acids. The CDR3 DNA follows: TGTGCCAGCAGTTATGCAGGGGATGTCAACGAGCAGTACTTC. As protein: CASSYAGDVNEQYF.

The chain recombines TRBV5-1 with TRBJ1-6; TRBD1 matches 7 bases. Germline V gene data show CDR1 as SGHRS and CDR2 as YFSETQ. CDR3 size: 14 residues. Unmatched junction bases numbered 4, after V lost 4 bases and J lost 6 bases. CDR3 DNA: TGCGCCAGCAGCCCCGGGACAGCTAATTCACCCCTCCACTTT. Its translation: CASSPGTANSPLHF.

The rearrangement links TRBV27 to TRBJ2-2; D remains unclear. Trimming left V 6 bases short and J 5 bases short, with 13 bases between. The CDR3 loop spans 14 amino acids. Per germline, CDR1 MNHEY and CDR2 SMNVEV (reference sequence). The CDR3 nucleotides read TGTGCCAGCAGCCGGGTCCGGCGGACCGGGGAGCTGTTTTTT. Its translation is CASSRVRRTGELFF.

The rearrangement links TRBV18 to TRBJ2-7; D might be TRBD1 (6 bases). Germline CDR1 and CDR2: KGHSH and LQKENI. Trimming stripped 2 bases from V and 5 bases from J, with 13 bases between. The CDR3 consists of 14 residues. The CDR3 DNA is TGTGCCAGCTCACCATTGGGGGCCCGCGACGAGCAGTACTTC. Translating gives CASSPLGARDEQYF.

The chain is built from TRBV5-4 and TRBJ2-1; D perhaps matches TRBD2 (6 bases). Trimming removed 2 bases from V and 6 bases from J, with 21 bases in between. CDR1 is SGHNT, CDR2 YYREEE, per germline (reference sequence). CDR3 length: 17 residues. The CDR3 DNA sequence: TGTGCCAGCAGCTTTGTTGCTGGCGGGGCGAGTTCCAATGAGCAGTTCTTC. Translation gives CASSFVAGGASSNEQFF.

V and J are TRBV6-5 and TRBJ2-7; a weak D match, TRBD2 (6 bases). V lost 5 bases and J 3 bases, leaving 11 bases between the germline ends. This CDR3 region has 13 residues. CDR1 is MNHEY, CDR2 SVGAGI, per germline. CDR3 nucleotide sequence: TGTGCCAGCAGTCCGGGAGAGATCTACGAGCAGTACTTC. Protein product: CASSPGEIYEQYF.

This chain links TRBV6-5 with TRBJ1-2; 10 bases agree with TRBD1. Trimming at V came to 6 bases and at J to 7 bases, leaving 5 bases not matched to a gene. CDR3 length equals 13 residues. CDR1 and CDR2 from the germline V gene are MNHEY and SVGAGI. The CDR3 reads CASRTGTGVGYTF. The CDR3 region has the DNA TGTGCCAGCAGGACCGGGACAGGGGTTGGCTACACCTTC.

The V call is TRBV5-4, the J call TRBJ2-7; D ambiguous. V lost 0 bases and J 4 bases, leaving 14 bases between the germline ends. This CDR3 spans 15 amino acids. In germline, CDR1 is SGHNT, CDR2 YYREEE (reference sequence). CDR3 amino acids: CASSLGAGPIYEQYF. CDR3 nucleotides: TGTGCCAGCAGCTTGGGGGCAGGTCCCATTTACGAGCAGTACTTC.

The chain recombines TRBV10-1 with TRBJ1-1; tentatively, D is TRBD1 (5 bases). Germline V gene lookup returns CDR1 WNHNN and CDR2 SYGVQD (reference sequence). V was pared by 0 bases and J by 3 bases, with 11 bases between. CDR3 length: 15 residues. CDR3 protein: CASSESAGKDTEAFF. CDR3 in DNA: TGCGCCAGCAGTGAGTCGGCAGGGAAGGACACTGAAGCTTTCTTT.

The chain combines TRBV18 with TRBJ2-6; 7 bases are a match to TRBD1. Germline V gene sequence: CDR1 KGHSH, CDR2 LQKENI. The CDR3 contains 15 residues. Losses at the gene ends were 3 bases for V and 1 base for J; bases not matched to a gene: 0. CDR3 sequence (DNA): TGTGCCAGCTCACCGGACAGGTCTGGGGCCAACGTCCTGACTTTC. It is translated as CASSPDRSGANVLTF. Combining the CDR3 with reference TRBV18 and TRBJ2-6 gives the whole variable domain NAGVMQNPRHLVRRRGQEARLRCSPMKGHSHVYWYRQLPEEGLKFMVYLQKENIIDESGMPKERFSAEFPKEGPSILRIQQVVRGDSAAYFCASSPDRSGANVLTFGAGSRLTVL.

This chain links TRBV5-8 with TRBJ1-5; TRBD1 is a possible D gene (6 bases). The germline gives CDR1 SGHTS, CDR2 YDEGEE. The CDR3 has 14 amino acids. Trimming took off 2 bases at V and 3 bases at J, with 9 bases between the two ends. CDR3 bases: TGTGCCAGCAGCTTAGGACAGTACAATCAGCCCCAGCATTTT. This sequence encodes CASSLGQYNQPQHF.

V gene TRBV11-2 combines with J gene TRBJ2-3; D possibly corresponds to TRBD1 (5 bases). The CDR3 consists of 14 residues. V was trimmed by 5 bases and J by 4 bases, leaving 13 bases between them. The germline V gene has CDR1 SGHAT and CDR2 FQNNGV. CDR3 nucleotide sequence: TGTGCCAGCAGCATCCAGGGCAGGCCAGATACGCAGTATTTT. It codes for CASSIQGRPDTQYF.

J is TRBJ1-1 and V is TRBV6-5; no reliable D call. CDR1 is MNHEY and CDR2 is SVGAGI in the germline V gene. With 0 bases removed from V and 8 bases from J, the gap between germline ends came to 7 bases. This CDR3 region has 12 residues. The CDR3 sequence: CASSYSSGEAFF. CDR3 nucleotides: TGTGCCAGCAGTTACTCGTCCGGGGAAGCTTTCTTT.

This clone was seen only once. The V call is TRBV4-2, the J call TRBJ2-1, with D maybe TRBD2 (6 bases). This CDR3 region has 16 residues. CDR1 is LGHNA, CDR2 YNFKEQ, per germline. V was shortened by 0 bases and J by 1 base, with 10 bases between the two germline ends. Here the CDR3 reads CASSQDHRGSYNEQFF. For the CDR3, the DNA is TGTGCCAGCAGCCAAGATCACCGGGGGTCCTACAATGAGCAGTTCTTC.

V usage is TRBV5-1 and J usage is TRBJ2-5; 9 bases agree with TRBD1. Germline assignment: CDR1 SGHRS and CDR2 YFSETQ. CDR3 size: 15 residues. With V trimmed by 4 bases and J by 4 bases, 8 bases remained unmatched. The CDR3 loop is CASSQTGGGGETQYF. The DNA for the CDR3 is TGCGCCAGCAGCCAGACAGGGGGAGGGGGAGAGACCCAGTACTTC.

Here the CDR3 DNA reads TGTGCCAGCAGCTTAGCGTCGCGGGGACAGGGCTACTACAATGAGCAGTTCTTC. This encodes CASSLASRGQGYYNEQFF. The chain is built from TRBV7-2 and TRBJ2-1, with 9 bases identical to TRBD1. The CDR3 sequence is 18 residues long. Trimming cost V 0 bases and J 3 bases; bases outside gene matches: 9. The V gene's germline CDR1 is SGHTA and CDR2 FQGNSA.